This T cell receptor (beta chain) was recorded in a study of cytomegalovirus exposure and HLA in healthy donors. Across the whole study: Of around 400 genotyped donors, more than 75% grouped in the Caucasian-associated ancestry cluster. Findings and limits, study-wide: What a later analysis reportedly showed was that an Asian-associated ancestry cluster had fewer N-insertions than the roughly 700-donor mean. TCR beta V- and J-gene trimming was later associated with a missense DCLRE1C variant. Common viral pathogens were later found to be apparently linked to several of the most significant clusters.

J lost 0 bases, V lost 4 bases, and 3 bases had no gene match. The germline CDR1 and CDR2 sequences are SEHNR and FQNEAQ (reference sequence). The CDR3 is made up of 14 amino acids. Remarks on this clone: Its antigen is not known.

The PCR employed 60 Vbeta primers together with 13 Jbeta primers. Here immunoSEQ multiplex PCR was the method, and the copy in TCRdb shows in-frame clones only, minus some. The sample table sets out about 200,000 clones. The sample was PBMCs. This receptor was identified in a boy between 10 and 17 years old in good health and CMV-seronegative. The genes are TRBV7-9 and TRBJ2-7, with TRBD2 matching over 7 bases. The CDR3, as DNA: TGTGCCAGCAGCTCCTCGGGGGGCTCCTACGAGCAGTACTTC. Translation: CASSSSGGSYEQYF.